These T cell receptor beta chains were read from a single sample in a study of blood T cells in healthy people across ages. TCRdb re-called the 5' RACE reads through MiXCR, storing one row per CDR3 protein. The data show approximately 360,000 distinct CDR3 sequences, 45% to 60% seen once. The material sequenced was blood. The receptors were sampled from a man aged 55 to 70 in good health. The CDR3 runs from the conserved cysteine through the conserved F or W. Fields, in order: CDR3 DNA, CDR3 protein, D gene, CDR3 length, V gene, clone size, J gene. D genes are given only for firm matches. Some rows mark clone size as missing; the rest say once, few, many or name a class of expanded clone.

TGTGCCAGCAGCTTAGTGGGCGGGCAGGGACGGGAAGGCTACACCTTC | CASSLVGGQGREGYTF | . | 16 | TRBV7-3 | few | TRBJ1-2
TGCAGTGCCAGTGGACAGGGCGGAAGACAGCCCCAGCATTTT | CSASGQGGRQPQHF | TRBD1 | 14 | TRBV20-1 | . | TRBJ1-5
TGTGCCAGCAGCAAAGGGGGGTATAGCAATCAGCCCCAGCATTTT | CASSKGGYSNQPQHF | . | 15 | TRBV7-9 | many | TRBJ1-5
TGTGCTAGTGGTTTGGAAGGTCGGGGGGTGGCCGGGGAGCTGTTTTTT | CASGLEGRGVAGELFF | TRBD2 | 16 | TRBV12-5 | once | TRBJ2-2
TGTGCCAGCCCCTGGCGGGAGCAGTACGAGCAGTACTTC | CASPWREQYEQYF | TRBD2 | 13 | TRBV7-2 | . | TRBJ2-7
TGTGCCAGCAGTGAAGCGCTTCTGGGGGGCAGATCCCCCTACGAGCAGTACTTC | CASSEALLGGRSPYEQYF | . | 18 | TRBV6-1 | few | TRBJ2-7
TGTGCCAGCAGCCTTACTGACAGCGCTACCTACGAGCAGTACTTC | CASSLTDSATYEQYF | . | 15 | TRBV3-1 | . | TRBJ2-7
TGTGCCAGCAGTTTATCCGACGCGCCCCAGCATTTT | CASSLSDAPQHF | . | 12 | TRBV12-3/TRBV12-4 | few | TRBJ1-5
TGTGCCAGCAGTCAGGTTGGAGAGACCCAGTACTTC | CASSQVGETQYF | . | 12 | TRBV7-2 | many | TRBJ2-5
TGTGCCAGCAAGAAGGACTACAACAATGTGCAGTTCTTC | CASKKDYNNVQFF | . | 13 | TRBV2 | . | TRBJ2-1